The 31 T cell receptor beta chains given below trace back to one sample, sequenced in a study of cytomegalovirus exposure and HLA in healthy donors. 60 Vbeta and 13 Jbeta primers were used in PCR. The data were produced by immunoSEQ multiplex PCR, yet TCRdb's version contains in-frame clones alone and is incomplete. The sample shows roughly 200,000 clones, roughly 78% of them seen only once. Sequencing input: PBMCs. These receptors were taken from a woman between 25 and 40 years old in good health and CMV-seropositive.

The genes are TRBV7-9 and TRBJ2-7, with 9 bases that match TRBD1. CDR1 is SEHNR, CDR2 FQNEAQ, per germline (reference sequence). CDR3 length: 13 amino acids. With V trimmed by 6 bases and J by 4 bases, 4 bases remained unmatched. CDR3 nucleotide sequence: TGTGCCAGCAGTACGGGACAGGGTTACGAGCAGTACTTC. It is translated as CASSTGQGYEQYF.

The rearrangement joins TRBV9 to TRBJ2-3; D is uncertain. Deletions cut 3 bases from V and 5 bases from J, with 13 bases between. CDR1 is SGDLS, CDR2 YYNGEE, per germline. The CDR3 runs to 14 residues. DNA of the CDR3: TGTGCCAGCAGCGGGAGTTGGAATGGAGATACGCAGTATTTT. It specifies CASSGSWNGDTQYF.

This clone was recorded once. The chain carries TRBV6-1 and TRBJ2-7; 10 nucleotides line up with TRBD1. V shed 4 bases, J shed 7 bases, and the junction held 4 bases outside the gene matches. CDR1 MNHNS and CDR2 SASEGT come from the germline V gene. The length of the CDR3 is 13 residues. As DNA, the CDR3 is TGTGCCAGCAGTGGACAGGGGGCGAGAGAGCAGTACTTC. It translates to CASSGQGAREQYF.

The chain is built from TRBV2 and TRBJ2-7; 9 positions match TRBD1. This CDR3 has 17 amino acids. Germline values: CDR1 SNHLY, CDR2 FYNNEI. V lost 7 bases and J lost 3; bases outside the gene matches: 16. The CDR3 loop is CASTLGDRAPPVYEQYF. The DNA for the CDR3 is TGTGCCAGCACCCTGGGGGACAGGGCCCCTCCGGTCTACGAGCAGTACTTC.

This chain uses TRBV7-9 with TRBJ1-2, with TRBD1 identical over 11 bases. CDR3 length: 15 residues. The V gene's germline CDR1 is SEHNR and CDR2 FQNEAQ (reference sequence). V gave up 1 base and J gave up 5 bases; unmatched junction bases: 3. CDR3 in DNA: TGTGCCAGCAGCTTAGAGGGACAGGGGGGTTATGGCTACACCTTC. Translated: CASSLEGQGGYGYTF.

V gene TRBV11-3 combines with J gene TRBJ2-5, with D unclear. V lost 1 base, J lost 1 base, and 7 bases lay in between. The CDR3 has 14 residues. Germline V CDR1 and CDR2: SGHNT, YENEEA. The CDR3 DNA sequence: TGTGCCAGCAGCTTAGTTCCCAGCCAAGAGACCCAGTACTTC. This encodes CASSLVPSQETQYF.

This clone appeared a few times. The V call is TRBV2, the J call TRBJ1-3; D gene unclear. The germline V and J ends were trimmed by 7 bases and 2 bases, with 15 bases remaining between them. From germline, CDR1 is SNHLY and CDR2 FYNNEI. The CDR3 is 15 residues long. CDR3 DNA: TGTGCCAGCACGCCGGGAGGGTTTGCTGGAAACACCATATATTTT. Protein product: CASTPGGFAGNTIYF.

V and J are TRBV5-1 and TRBJ1-4; maybe TRBD1 (6 bases). The CDR3 has 16 amino acids. CDR1 and CDR2 (germline): SGHRS, YFSETQ. Trimming left V 1 base short and J 6 bases short, with 16 bases between. In nucleotides, the CDR3 is TGCGCCAGCAGCTTGACAGGGAACGGGGACCATGAAAAACTGTTTTTT. Translating gives CASSLTGNGDHEKLFF.

This chain uses TRBV7-9 with TRBJ1-6; TRBD1 might be the D (6 bases). The CDR3 sequence is 14 residues long. Trimming shortened V by 4 bases and J by 9 bases, and 13 bases separated the two germline ends. CDR1 is SEHNR and CDR2 is FQNEAQ in the germline V gene (reference sequence). The DNA of the CDR3 is TGTGCCAGCAGCTCCGCCGTACAGGGTTCACCCCTCCACTTT. It translates to CASSSAVQGSPLHF.

The rearrangement uses TRBV27 and TRBJ2-1; 8 bases fit TRBD2. V shed 3 bases and J 1 base; nucleotides not matched to a gene: 5. Per germline, CDR1 MNHEY and CDR2 SMNVEV (reference sequence). This CDR3 has 16 amino acids. CDR3 sequence reads: CASSFKAGVSYNEQFF. Written as DNA, the CDR3 is TGTGCCAGCAGTTTCAAAGCGGGGGTGTCCTACAATGAGCAGTTCTTC.

The chain employs TRBV7-2 and TRBJ2-1; the match to TRBD2 covers 11 bases. From germline, CDR1 is SGHTA and CDR2 FQGNSA. CDR3 size: 18 residues. V shed 1 base and J 9 bases; nucleotides not matched to a gene: 14. CDR3 sequence reads: CASSLELSGLAGGGEQFF. The CDR3 DNA follows: TGTGCCAGCAGCTTAGAGTTGTCGGGGCTAGCGGGGGGCGGTGAGCAGTTCTTC.

This sequence joins TRBV10-3 and TRBJ2-5; weak D call: TRBD2 (6 bases). CDR3 length equals 14 residues. Germline CDR1 and CDR2: ENHRY and SYGVKD. Between the trimmed V and J ends, which lost 6 bases and 1 base, there was a span of 12 bases. The CDR3, as DNA: TGTGCCATCAGCGCGGGAACGGGCCAAGAGACCCAGTACTTC. Protein: CAISAGTGQETQYF.

This clone was counted a single time. The rearrangement uses TRBV7-6 and TRBJ1-4; D not certain. The V end lost 1 base, the J end lost 6 bases, and 9 bases lay between the germline ends. The CDR3 has 14 amino acids. Germline CDR1 and CDR2: SGHVS and FNYEAQ. The CDR3 DNA follows: TGTGCCAGCAGCTTAGACTGGGGAGATGAAAAACTGTTTTTT. This translates into CASSLDWGDEKLFF.

The chain is built from TRBV11-3 and TRBJ1-1; no firm D call. Trimming removed 0 bases from V and 8 bases from J, with 7 bases in between. CDR1 SGHNT and CDR2 YENEEA come from the germline V gene. The CDR3 contains 12 residues. Here the CDR3 reads CASSLEGGEAFF. CDR3 nucleotides: TGTGCCAGCAGCTTAGAAGGAGGGGAAGCTTTCTTT.

The chain couples TRBV2 to TRBJ1-2; 8 nucleotides match TRBD1. This CDR3 comprises 14 residues. Germline CDR1 and CDR2: SNHLY and FYNNEI. The J segment lost 0 bases and the V segment lost 6 bases, leaving 3 bases of the junction unmatched. Here the CDR3 DNA reads TGTGCCAGCAGCGGACAGGGACCTAACTATGGCTACACCTTC. It translates to CASSGQGPNYGYTF.

The J gene is TRBJ2-1, the V gene TRBV11-3; 11 bases are shared with TRBD2. Germline CDR1 is SGHNT and CDR2 is YENEEA. The CDR3 is 15 residues long. V was pared by 5 bases and J by 0 bases, with 0 bases of the junction left unmatched. CDR3 nucleotide sequence: TGTGCCAGCAGCCTAGCGGGGGGCTCCTACAATGAGCAGTTCTTC. As protein: CASSLAGGSYNEQFF.

The genes are TRBV2 and TRBJ1-6; 7 bases match TRBD1. The CDR3 has 14 amino acids. Germline assignment: CDR1 SNHLY and CDR2 FYNNEI. V shed 6 bases and J 10 bases; nucleotides not matched to a gene: 9. In DNA, the CDR3 is TGTGCCAGCAGACTAGGGGGCGGATTCTCACCCCTCCACTTT. This gives the protein CASRLGGGFSPLHF.

The rearrangement links TRBV7-2 to TRBJ1-5, with 7 bases fitting TRBD1. Per the germline V gene, CDR1 is SGHTA and CDR2 is FQGNSA. The CDR3 sequence is 16 residues long. Trimming cost V 1 base and J 3 bases; bases outside gene matches: 6. CDR3 amino acids: CASSLEGADYNQPQHF. Here the CDR3 DNA reads TGTGCCAGCAGCTTAGAGGGGGCGGATTACAATCAGCCCCAGCATTTT.

The chain carries TRBV5-6 and TRBJ2-3, with D perhaps matching TRBD2 (6 bases). V was clipped by 3 bases and J by 0 bases, with 8 bases between them. The CDR3 sequence is 14 residues long. Germline V gene data show CDR1 as SGHDT and CDR2 as YYEEEE. CDR3 sequence (DNA): TGTGCCAGCAGCTCGGGAGCTAGCACAGATACGCAGTATTTT. Its translation is CASSSGASTDTQYF.

The chain uses TRBV7-2 and TRBJ2-7, with 8 bases matching TRBD1. In germline, CDR1 is SGHTA, CDR2 FQGNSA. The V gene end was trimmed by 5 bases and the J gene end by 7 bases; junction bases not matched to a gene: 10. The CDR3 runs to 14 residues. CDR3 sequence: CASSPRQGRWEQYF. The CDR3 DNA sequence: TGTGCCAGCAGCCCTCGACAGGGGAGATGGGAGCAGTACTTC.

In DNA form, the CDR3 reads TGTGCCAGCGCCACGGTGAACACTGAAGCTTTCTTT. This gives the protein CASATVNTEAFF. This chain joins TRBV7-9 and TRBJ1-1; D is unclear. CDR1 is SEHNR and CDR2 is FQNEAQ in the germline V gene (reference sequence). The CDR3 has 12 residues. The V gene lost 8 bases and the J gene lost 0 bases, with 7 bases spanning the gap.

V and J are TRBV2 and TRBJ2-5, with 8 bases lining up with TRBD2. V was pared by 2 bases and J by 3 bases, with 8 bases of the junction left unmatched. This CDR3 has 16 amino acids. Germline V gene sequence: CDR1 SNHLY, CDR2 FYNNEI. CDR3 loop: CASSEQGGGNEETQYF. For the CDR3, the DNA is TGTGCCAGCAGTGAACAGGGCGGGGGGAACGAAGAGACCCAGTACTTC.

The chain is built from TRBV4-1 and TRBJ2-4, with 8 bases matching TRBD2. The CDR3 runs to 15 residues. The V gene end was trimmed by 6 bases and the J gene end by 0 bases; junction bases not matched to a gene: 4. Per germline, CDR1 MGHRA and CDR2 YSYEKL. For the CDR3, the DNA is TGCGCCAGCAGTCCAGCGGGGGTAGCCAAAAACATTCAGTACTTC. Its protein product is CASSPAGVAKNIQYF.

This rearrangement joins TRBV27 to TRBJ2-7; 13 positions agree with TRBD2. Per the germline V gene, CDR1 is MNHEY and CDR2 is SMNVEV (reference sequence). V lost 6 bases and J lost 3; bases outside the gene matches: 2. The CDR3 totals 14 residues. The CDR3 protein is CASRWTSGSYEQYF. The CDR3 region has the DNA TGTGCCAGCAGATGGACTAGCGGGAGCTACGAGCAGTACTTC.

V is TRBV23-1 and J is TRBJ1-2; tentative D call: TRBD1 (6 bases). TRBV23-1 is an ORF; its function is uncertain. This CDR3 has 12 amino acids. V lost 5 bases and J lost 8, with 12 bases in between. CDR3 sequence reads: CASSSEGEGYTF. The DNA of the CDR3 is TGCGCCAGCAGTAGCGAGGGGGAGGGCTACACCTTC.

The chain joins TRBV15 to TRBJ1-3; 8 bases map to TRBD1. The J segment lost 0 bases and the V segment lost 0 bases, leaving 4 bases of the junction unmatched. This CDR3 is 17 amino acids long. The germline V gene encodes CDR1 LNHNV and CDR2 YYDKDF (reference sequence). In DNA form, the CDR3 reads TGTGCCACCAGCAGAGATCGACAGGGGAACTCTGGAAACACCATATATTTT. As protein: CATSRDRQGNSGNTIYF.

The V and J genes are TRBV5-4 and TRBJ2-7; 8 nucleotides line up with TRBD1. Trimming at V came to 3 bases and at J to 5 bases, leaving 10 bases not matched to a gene. Germline loops: CDR1 SGHNT, CDR2 YYREEE (reference sequence). The CDR3 consists of 15 residues. In DNA, the CDR3 is TGTGCCAGCAGCTCAACCGCGGACAGGGCAGACGAGCAGTACTTC. Translated: CASSSTADRADEQYF.

For this clone: Other DNA sequences in the same sample also yield this CDR3. The genes are TRBV30 and TRBJ1-4, with 12 bases matching TRBD1. This CDR3 is built from 14 residues. The germline V gene has CDR1 GTSNPN and CDR2 SVGIG (reference sequence). V lost 8 bases to trimming and J lost 7 bases; unmatched junction nucleotides: 8. CDR3 protein: CAGDRGRGSEKLFF. CDR3 DNA: TGTGCCGGGGACAGGGGGCGAGGGAGTGAAAAACTGTTTTTT.

The chain joins TRBV5-5 to TRBJ1-1; no clear D. Germline CDR1 and CDR2: SGHKS and YYEKEE (reference sequence). The CDR3 runs to 12 residues. The V end was cut by 0 bases, the J end by 8 bases, with 8 bases between. CDR3 nucleotide sequence: TGTGCCAGCAGCTTGGGAGGTGAGGAAGCTTTCTTT. Its translation is CASSLGGEEAFF.

In its sample, this clone was seen a few times. The V call is TRBV2, the J call TRBJ2-3; D not resolved. Trimming cost V 7 bases and J 5 bases, with 19 bases left between them. CDR1 and CDR2 from the germline V gene are SNHLY and FYNNEI. This CDR3 region has 15 residues. The CDR3: CASILSPLLGDTQYF. CDR3 sequence (DNA): TGTGCCAGCATCCTTTCACCCTTACTCGGAGATACGCAGTATTTT.

The chain combines TRBV19 with TRBJ2-3; D remains unclear. CDR1 is LNHDA, CDR2 SQIVND, per germline (reference sequence). CDR3 length: 11 residues. V was cut by 7 bases and J by 5 bases, with 7 bases left in between. CDR3 in amino acids: CASKIGDTQYF. CDR3 DNA: TGTGCCAGTAAGATCGGAGATACGCAGTATTTT.